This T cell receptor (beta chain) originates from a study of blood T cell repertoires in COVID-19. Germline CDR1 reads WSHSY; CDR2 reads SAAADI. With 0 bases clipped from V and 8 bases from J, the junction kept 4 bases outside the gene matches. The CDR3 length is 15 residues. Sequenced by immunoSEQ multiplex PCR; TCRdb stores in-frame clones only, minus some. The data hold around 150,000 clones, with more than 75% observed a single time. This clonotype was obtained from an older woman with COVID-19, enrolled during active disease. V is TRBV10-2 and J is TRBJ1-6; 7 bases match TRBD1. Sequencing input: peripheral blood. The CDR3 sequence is CASSESGTADSPLHF. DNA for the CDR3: TGCGCCAGCAGTGAGTCAGGGACAGCAGATTCACCCCTCCACTTT.